This paragraph reports one T cell receptor (beta chain). Its antigen is still unknown. No per-base quality is available; no much larger clone lies one base away. The data were obtained in a study of T-cell reconstitution after alpha-beta-depleted transplantation in children (dated by TCRdb to the mid-2010s). Describing the broader study: Using TCR repertoire profiling, the study followed T-cell immune reconstitution in a quantitative way in children after TCRalphabeta/CD19-depleted allogeneic hematopoietic cell transplantation.

Beyond this particular receptor, the publication reports: Apparently early alphabetaT-cell count recovery about two months after transplant reportedly relied on only several hundred rapidly expanded clones derived from non-depleted graft cells. The high TCRbeta diversity at day 60 in some patients was ascribed to recipient T cells and intrathymic progenitors that had survived conditioning. Over subsequent months, a decline in hyperexpanded clone frequencies was noted, and after one year, T-cell counts and TCRbeta diversity were mostly ascribed to newly produced T cells.

The library was built by means of PCR. The listed sequencing device is Illumina HiSeq 2500. To normalize quantification of the TCRbeta repertoire, the TCR libraries were built with molecular barcoding that relied on unique molecular identifiers. Through fastp at Q25 and MiXCR, TCRdb rebuilt clones from the public reads, retaining in-frame beta chains. Rows merge per CDR3 protein into single entries with the most common DNA and genes. A total of 200,000 to 250,000 distinct CDR3 sequences appear in this sample, approximately 11% of them only once. In total, the top ten clones hold roughly 30% of the sample. Based on the germline V gene (reference sequence), the CDR1 and CDR2 sequences are DFQATT and SNEGSKA. The CDR3 starts with the cysteine, ends with the phenylalanine, and has 16 residues. Solely the CDR3 DNA is kept, with 48 bases framed from the first base. V was cut back by 0 bases and J by 3 bases, leaving a gap of 15 bases between them.

Explained via the paper, the treatment or condition label denotes: allogeneic hematopoietic cell transplantation with graft depleted of TCRalphabeta T cells and CD19 B cells. Transplant recipients were children who received TCRalphabeta/CD19-depleted allogeneic hematopoietic cell grafts. The chain couples TRBV20-1 to TRBJ2-1; the D gene is perhaps TRBD2, from 5 matching bases. This clonotype originated in a child younger than two with acute myeloid leukemia, due to receive a stem cell transplant. This sample comprised PBMCs, obtained before TCRalphabeta/CD19-depleted stem cell transplant. The DNA sequence is as follows: TGCAGTGCTAGAGATAGGACTCTCGGTGGCTACAATGAGCAGTTCTTC. This sequence encodes CSARDRTLGGYNEQFF.